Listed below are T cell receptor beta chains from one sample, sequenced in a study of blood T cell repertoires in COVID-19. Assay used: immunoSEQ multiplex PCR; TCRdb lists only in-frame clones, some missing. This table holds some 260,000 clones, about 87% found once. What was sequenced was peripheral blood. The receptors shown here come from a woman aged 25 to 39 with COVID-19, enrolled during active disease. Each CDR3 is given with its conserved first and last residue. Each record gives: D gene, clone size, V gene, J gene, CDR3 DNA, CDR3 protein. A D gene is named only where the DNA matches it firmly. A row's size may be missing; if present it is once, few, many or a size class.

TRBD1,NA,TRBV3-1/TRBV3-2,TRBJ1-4,TGTGCCAGCAGCCAAACGATTTTACAGGGGGCGGCAGAAAAACTGTTTTTT,CASSQTILQGAAEKLFF
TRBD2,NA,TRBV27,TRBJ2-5,TGTGCCAGCAGGATAGCGGGAAGCGGAGACCAGTACTTC,CASRIAGSGDQYF
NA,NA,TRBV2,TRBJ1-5,TGTGCCAGCAGTGAAGGACTCTCGAATCAGCCCCAGCATTTT,CASSEGLSNQPQHF
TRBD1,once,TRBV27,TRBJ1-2,TGTGCCAGCAGGGCCAAGGACAGGGCATATGGCTACACCTTC,CASRAKDRAYGYTF
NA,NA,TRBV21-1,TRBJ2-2,TGTGCCAGCAGCATAATTTGGGGACATACCGGGGAGCTGTTTTTT,CASSIIWGHTGELFF
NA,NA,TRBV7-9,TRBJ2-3,TGTGCCAGCAGCCTCCCGGGCACAGATACGCAGTATTTT,CASSLPGTDTQYF
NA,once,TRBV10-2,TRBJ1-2,TGCGCCAGCAGTGAGTCGCGGACACAAGGCTACACCTTC,CASSESRTQGYTF
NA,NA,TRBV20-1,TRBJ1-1,TGCAGTGCTAGAGCTTCTCAAGCTTTCTTT,CSARASQAFF
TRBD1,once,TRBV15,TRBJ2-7,TGTGCCACCCGGGACAGGAACTACGAGCAGTACTTC,CATRDRNYEQYF
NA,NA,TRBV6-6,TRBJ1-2,TGTGCCAGCACCTTTAGGACTGGACGGCTGAACTATGGCTACACCTTC,CASTFRTGRLNYGYTF
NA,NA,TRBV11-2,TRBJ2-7,TGTGCCAGCAGCTTAGAAAGGGGCGCAGGGGCTAACGAGCAGTACTTC,CASSLERGAGANEQYF
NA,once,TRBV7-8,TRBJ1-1,TGTGCCAGCAGCTTAGCGGCACAAGGGGCTGAAGCTTTCTTT,CASSLAAQGAEAFF
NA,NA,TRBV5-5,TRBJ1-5,TGTGCCAGCAGCTTCCTGGCAGGGAACTGGGGGGGGCATCAGCCCCAGCATTTT,CASSFLAGNWGGHQPQHF
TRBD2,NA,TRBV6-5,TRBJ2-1,TGTGCCAGCAGTAGACTAGCGGGGGGTTATGAGCAGTTCTTC,CASSRLAGGYEQFF
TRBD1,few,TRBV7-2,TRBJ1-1,TGTGCCACCGGGACAGGGATACTGGCCACTGAAGCTTTCTTT,CATGTGILATEAFF
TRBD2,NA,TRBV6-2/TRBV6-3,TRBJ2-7,TGTGCCAGCAGTGTTCCTGCGGGGGGTAGATCCTACGAGCAGTACTTC,CASSVPAGGRSYEQYF
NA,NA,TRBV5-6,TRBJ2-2,TGTGCCAGCAGCTTGTGGACTTCTCCCACCACCGGGGAGCTGTTTTTT,CASSLWTSPTTGELFF
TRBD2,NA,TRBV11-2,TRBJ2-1,TGTGCCAGCAGACACCGGGAGGGTGAGCAGTTCTTC,CASRHREGEQFF
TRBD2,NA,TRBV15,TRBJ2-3,TGTGCCACCAGCAGAGGACGACTAGCGGGTTTAGGGACAGATACGCAGTATTTT,CATSRGRLAGLGTDTQYF
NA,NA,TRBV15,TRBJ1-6,TGTGCCACCAGCAGAGAGGCTGGCAGGGGTAATTCACCCCTCCACTTT,CATSREAGRGNSPLHF